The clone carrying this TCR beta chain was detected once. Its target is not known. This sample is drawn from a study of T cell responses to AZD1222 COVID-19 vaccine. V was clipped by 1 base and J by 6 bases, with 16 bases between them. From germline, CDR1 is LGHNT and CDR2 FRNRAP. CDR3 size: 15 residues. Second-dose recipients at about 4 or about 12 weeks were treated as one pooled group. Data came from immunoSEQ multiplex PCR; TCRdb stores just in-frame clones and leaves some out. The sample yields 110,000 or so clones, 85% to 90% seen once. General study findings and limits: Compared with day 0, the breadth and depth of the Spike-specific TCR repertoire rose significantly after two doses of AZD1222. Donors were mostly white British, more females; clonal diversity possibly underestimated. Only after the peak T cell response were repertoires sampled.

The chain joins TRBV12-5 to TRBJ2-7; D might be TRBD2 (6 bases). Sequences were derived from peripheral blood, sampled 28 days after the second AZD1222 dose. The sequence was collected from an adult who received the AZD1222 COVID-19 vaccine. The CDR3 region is CASGLETGVRVEQYF. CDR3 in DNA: TGTGCTAGTGGTTTGGAGACGGGAGTAAGGGTCGAGCAGTACTTC. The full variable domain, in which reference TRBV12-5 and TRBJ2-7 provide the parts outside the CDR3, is DARVTQTPRHKVTEMGQEVTMRCQPILGHNTVFWYRQTMMQGLELLAYFRNRAPLDDSGMPKDRFSAEMPDATLATLKIQPSEPRDSAVYFCASGLETGVRVEQYFGPGTRLTVT.